The 3 T cell receptor beta chains below all came from one sample that was sequenced in a study of blood T cells in healthy people across ages. Combining a sample-barcoded 5' primer with a J-beta primer mix, a second PCR ran for about 7 to 11 cycles. TCRdb re-derived calls from the 5' RACE reads in MiXCR, one entry per CDR3 protein. Of around 1,800,000 distinct CDR3 sequences listed, approximately 40% are singletons. Sequenced material: blood. These receptors were collected from a human donor in good health.

This sequence joins TRBV20-1 and TRBJ2-7, with D possibly TRBD1 on 6 matching bases. Deletions cut 6 bases from V and 6 bases from J, with 30 bases between. The germline CDR1 and CDR2 sequences are DFQATT and SNEGSKA (reference sequence). The CDR3 runs to 17 residues. Here the CDR3 reads CSARMPGQTILLREQYF. The CDR3, as DNA: TGCAGTGCCCGAATGCCAGGACAGACTATCTTGTTGCGCGAGCAGTACTTC.

V usage is TRBV29-1 and J usage is TRBJ2-5; 11 bases match TRBD2. The CDR3 is made up of 15 amino acids. The J segment lost 1 base and the V segment lost 4 bases, leaving 5 bases of the junction unmatched. In germline, CDR1 is SQVTM, CDR2 ANQGSEA. This chain's CDR3 is CSVVTSGTAQETQYF. In DNA form, the CDR3 reads TGCAGCGTTGTGACTAGCGGGACCGCCCAAGAGACCCAGTACTTC.

The chain joins TRBV6-6 to TRBJ1-2, with D tentatively TRBD1 (6 bases). The CDR3 has 16 residues. From germline, CDR1 is MNHNY and CDR2 SVGAGI (reference sequence). V lost 6 bases and J lost 12, with 29 bases in between. This CDR3 is CASSSPGHREGVFHTF. The CDR3, as DNA: TGTGCCAGCAGCTCTCCGGGCCACAGGGAAGGGGTGTTTCACACCTTC.